This T cell receptor (beta chain) came from a study of monozygotic twins with cystic fibrosis. Across the whole study: Approximately 2.7 micrograms of fragmented DNA underwent roughly 16 PCR cycles for library preparation.

Points on this clone: Its antigen is still unknown.

General study results and limits: Co-twins had the most similar V usage for 13 of 16 pairs, J for 8.

Method: immunoSEQ multiplex PCR; TCRdb's copy keeps in-frame clones and lacks some. The sample consists of 30,000 to 40,000 clones, 90% to 97% of them appearing once. Per the germline V gene, CDR1 is SGHNT and CDR2 is YYREEE (reference sequence). Trimming took 2 bases from V and 8 from J, leaving 8 bases between them. The CDR3 length is 12 residues. This chain connects TRBV5-4 to TRBJ2-1, with D hard to call. This TCR was recovered from a girl aged 2 to 10 with cystic fibrosis. The specimen sequenced was blood. The CDR3 protein is CASSLGVDEQFF. CDR3 sequence (DNA): TGTGCCAGCAGCTTAGGAGTGGATGAGCAGTTCTTC.